This T cell receptor (beta chain) was observed in a study of T-cell memory formation after mild COVID-19. At the level of the study: The two donors had largely donor-specific TCR clusters.

This clonotype was detected only a few times. What it binds is not known. CDR1 and CDR2 (germline): SEHNR, FQNEAQ (reference sequence). The CDR3 length is 15 residues. V was clipped by 2 bases and J by 6 bases, with 15 bases between them. Study observations and caveats: Memory from before infection featured some responding clones, which suggests cross-reactive memory joined. A balance of CD4 and CD8 characterized clones contracting day 15 to 85, whereas later expanders leaned CD4+.

Via MiXCR, TCRdb re-called the 5' RACE reads, giving one row per CDR3 protein. The sample has around 340,000 distinct CDR3 sequences, around 15% seen once. The receptor's source is a man younger than 35 who had mild COVID-19 (a few samples of this study predate the infection). Cell type and time point are not known. Sequencing was done on a sample of PBMCs or a T cell subset sorted from them (not recorded which). The rearrangement joins TRBV7-9 to TRBJ2-3; tentative D call: TRBD2 (6 bases). The CDR3 sequence is CASSLSGGVGDTQYF. The CDR3 DNA reads as TGTGCCAGCAGCTTATCGGGCGGGGTCGGGGATACGCAGTATTTT. Full variable domain (outside the CDR3, taken from reference TRBV7-9 and TRBJ2-3): DTGVSQNPRHKITKRGQNVTFRCDPISEHNRLYWYRQTLGQGPEFLTYFQNEAQLEKSRLLSDRFSAERPKGSFSTLEIQRTEQGDSAMYLCASSLSGGVGDTQYFGPGTRLTVL.